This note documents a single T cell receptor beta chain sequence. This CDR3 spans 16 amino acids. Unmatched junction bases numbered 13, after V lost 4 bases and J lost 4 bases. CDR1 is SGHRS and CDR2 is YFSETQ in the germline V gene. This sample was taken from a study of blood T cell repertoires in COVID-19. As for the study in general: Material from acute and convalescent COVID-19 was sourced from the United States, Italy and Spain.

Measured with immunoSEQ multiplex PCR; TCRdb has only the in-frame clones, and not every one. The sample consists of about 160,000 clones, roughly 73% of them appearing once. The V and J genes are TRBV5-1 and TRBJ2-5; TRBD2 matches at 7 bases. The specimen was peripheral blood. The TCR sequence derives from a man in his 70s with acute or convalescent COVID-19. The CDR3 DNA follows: TGCGCCAGCAGCCCCCGCGTGGGGTGGGGGGGAGAGACCCAGTACTTC. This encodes CASSPRVGWGGETQYF.